Given below is one TCR beta chain in context. Its antigen is not identified. Germline lookup yields CDR1 SGHKS and CDR2 YYEKEE (reference sequence). This CDR3 is 13 amino acids long. V shed 3 bases and J shed 7 bases, with 14 bases lying between them. When replicate PCRs were run on sorted subsets, they used approximately 0.2 ug DNA, around 33,000 T cell genomes. The method was immunoSEQ multiplex PCR; TCRdb's version includes in-frame clones alone and lacks a portion of them. The profile shows more than 550,000 clones, roughly 94% of them singletons. Terminally differentiated effector memory CD45RA+ cells were excluded from the naive CD8 cells, which were CD45RO-negative and positively selected for CCR7. All participating donors were Caucasian adults from Nashville, Tennessee. This sample is part of a study of shared clonotypes between healthy human individuals. Study conclusions and caveats: Naive CD4 clonotypes overlapped across a few donors at 4.5% to 5.5%.

Sequencing input: naive CD8+ T cells sorted from blood. The TCR sequence derives from a man aged 30 to 45 in good health. V gene TRBV5-5 combines with J gene TRBJ2-7, with unresolved D. The CDR3 region is CASSSPGLDEQYF. The CDR3, as DNA: TGTGCCAGCAGCTCTCCGGGTCTGGATGAGCAGTACTTC.